This TCR beta chain was sequenced in a study of PD-L1 blockade in urothelial cancer. Study context: Analyses used blood from 3 weeks (second dose) and 6 weeks after treatment start.

Data came from immunoSEQ multiplex PCR; TCRdb stores just in-frame clones and leaves some out. The data show 46,000 or so clones, nearly 90% seen once. This clone was seen a single time. The sample in question was PBMCs, obtained around atezolizumab (anti-PD-L1) treatment. This receptor was taken from a man between 60 and 75 years old with urothelial cancer.

CDR3 sequence: CASSLLGTGEEKLFF. The CDR3 DNA follows: TGCGCCAGCAGCTTGTTAGGGACAGGGGAGGAAAAACTGTTTTTT. This chain uses TRBV5-1 with TRBJ1-4; TRBD1 aligns across 10 bases. CDR3 length: 15 residues. CDR1 SGHRS and CDR2 YFSETQ come from the germline V gene. Germline trimming cut 1 base from V and 8 bases from J; bases unmatched to any gene: 5.